The sequence of this TCR beta chain was determined in a study of radiation and T cells in renal cell carcinoma. Study-level findings and limits: Compared with controls, irradiated tumors showed greater TCR clonality. Intratumoral heterogeneity was not captured in these approximately 0.9 g regions. Dominant CDR3 motifs were more common in irradiated tumors than controls.

CDR1 and CDR2 (germline): SQVTM, ANQGSEA. V was clipped by 6 bases and J by 1 base; unmatched bases: 7. The CDR3 runs 14 residues. Treatment denoted: treatment-naive control, cytoreductive nephrectomy. Clear cell pathology was present in this patient's renal cell carcinoma. TCRdb keeps only in-frame clones here, not all; method: immunoSEQ multiplex PCR. The sample holds about 14,000 clones, roughly three fifths seen once. On this clone itself: Its antigen is as yet unknown.

The chain is built from TRBV29-1 and TRBJ1-1; 8 bases line up with TRBD1. This TCR was sampled from a man between 50 and 59 years old with renal cell carcinoma. This sample comprised tumor tissue, obtained from a patient whose treatment was nephrectomy without radiotherapy. CDR3 bases: TGCAGCGTATCCCCCGGGACAGGGAACACTGAAGCTTTCTTT. Amino acids: CSVSPGTGNTEAFF.